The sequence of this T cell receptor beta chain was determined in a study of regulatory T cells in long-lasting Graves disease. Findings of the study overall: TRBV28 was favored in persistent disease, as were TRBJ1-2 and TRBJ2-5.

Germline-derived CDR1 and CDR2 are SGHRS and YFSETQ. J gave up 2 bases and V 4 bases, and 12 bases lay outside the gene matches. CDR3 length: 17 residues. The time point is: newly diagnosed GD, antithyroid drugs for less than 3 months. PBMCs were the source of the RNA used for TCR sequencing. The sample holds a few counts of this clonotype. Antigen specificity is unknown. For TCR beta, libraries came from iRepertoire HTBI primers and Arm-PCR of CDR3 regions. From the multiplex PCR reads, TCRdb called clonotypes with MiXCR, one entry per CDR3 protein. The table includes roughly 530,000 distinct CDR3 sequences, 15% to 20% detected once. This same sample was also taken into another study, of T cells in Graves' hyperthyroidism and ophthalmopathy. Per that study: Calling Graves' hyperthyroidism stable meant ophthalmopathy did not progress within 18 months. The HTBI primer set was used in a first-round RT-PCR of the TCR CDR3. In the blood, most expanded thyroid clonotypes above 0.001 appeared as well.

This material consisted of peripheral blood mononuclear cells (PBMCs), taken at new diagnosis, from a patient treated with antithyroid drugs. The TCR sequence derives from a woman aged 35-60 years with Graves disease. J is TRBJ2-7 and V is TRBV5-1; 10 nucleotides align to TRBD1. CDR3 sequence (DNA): TGCGCCAGCAGCGTCCTCGGGACAGGGGTTCCCACCTACGAGCAGTACTTC. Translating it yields CASSVLGTGVPTYEQYF.